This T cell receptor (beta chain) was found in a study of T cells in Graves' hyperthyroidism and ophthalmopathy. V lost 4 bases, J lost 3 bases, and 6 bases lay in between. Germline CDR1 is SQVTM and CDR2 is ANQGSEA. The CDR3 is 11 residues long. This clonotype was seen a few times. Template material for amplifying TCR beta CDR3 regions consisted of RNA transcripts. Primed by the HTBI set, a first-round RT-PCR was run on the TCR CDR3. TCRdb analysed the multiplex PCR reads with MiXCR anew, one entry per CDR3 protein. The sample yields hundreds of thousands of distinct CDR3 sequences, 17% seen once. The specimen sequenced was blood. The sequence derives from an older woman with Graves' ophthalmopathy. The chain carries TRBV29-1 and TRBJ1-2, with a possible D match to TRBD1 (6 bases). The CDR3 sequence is CSVGQDYGYTF. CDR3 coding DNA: TGCAGCGTTGGACAGGACTATGGCTACACCTTC.